This T cell receptor beta chain was obtained from a study of blood T cell repertoires in COVID-19. A single count supports this clone. Produced via immunoSEQ multiplex PCR; TCRdb's table is partial and in-frame only. The table shows over 45,000 clones, with 91% occurring only once. Sequences were obtained from peripheral blood. This TCR came from a human donor in a cohort sampled during active COVID-19.

Here the CDR3 DNA reads TGTGCCAGCAGTTTGCCACAGAACTATGGCTACACCTTC. It is translated as CASSLPQNYGYTF. The J gene is TRBJ1-2, the V gene TRBV28; unclear D gene. The length of the CDR3 is 13 residues. The V end was cut by 3 bases, the J end by 2 bases, with 7 bases between. CDR1 is MDHEN, CDR2 SYDVKM, per germline.